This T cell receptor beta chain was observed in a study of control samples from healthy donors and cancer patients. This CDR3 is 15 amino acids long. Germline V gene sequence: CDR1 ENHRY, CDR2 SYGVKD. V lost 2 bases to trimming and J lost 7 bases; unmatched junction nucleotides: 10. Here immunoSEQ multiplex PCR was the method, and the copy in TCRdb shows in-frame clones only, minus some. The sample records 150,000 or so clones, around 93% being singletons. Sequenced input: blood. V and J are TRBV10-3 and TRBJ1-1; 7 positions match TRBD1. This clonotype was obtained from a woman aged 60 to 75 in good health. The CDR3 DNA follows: TGTGCCATCAGTGAGAGAACAGGGGTAGTCGGTGAAGCTTTCTTT. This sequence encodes CAISERTGVVGEAFF.